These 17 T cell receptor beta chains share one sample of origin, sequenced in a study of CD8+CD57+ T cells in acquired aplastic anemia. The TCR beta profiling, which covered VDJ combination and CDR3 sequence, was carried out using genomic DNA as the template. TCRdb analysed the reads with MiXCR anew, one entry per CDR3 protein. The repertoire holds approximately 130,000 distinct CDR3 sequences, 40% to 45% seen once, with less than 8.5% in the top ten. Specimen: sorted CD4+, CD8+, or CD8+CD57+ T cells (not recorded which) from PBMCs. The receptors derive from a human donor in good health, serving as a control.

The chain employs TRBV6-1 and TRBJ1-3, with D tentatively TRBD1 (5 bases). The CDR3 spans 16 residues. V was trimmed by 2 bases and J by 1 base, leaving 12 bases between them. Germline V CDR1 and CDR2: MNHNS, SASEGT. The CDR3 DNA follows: TGTGCCAGCAGTGAATGGGGGAATCGGTCTGGAAACACCATATATTTT. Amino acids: CASSEWGNRSGNTIYF.

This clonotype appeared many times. The CDR3 bases are TGCGCCAGCGGACGACTAGCGGGAGTCGGTGAGCAGTTCTTC. It translates to CASGRLAGVGEQFF. The chain is built from TRBV4-1 and TRBJ2-1; 12 bases are shared with TRBD2. V lost 8 bases, J lost 9 bases, and 8 bases stayed unmatched. Per the germline V gene, CDR1 is MGHRA and CDR2 is YSYEKL. The CDR3 extends over 14 amino acids.

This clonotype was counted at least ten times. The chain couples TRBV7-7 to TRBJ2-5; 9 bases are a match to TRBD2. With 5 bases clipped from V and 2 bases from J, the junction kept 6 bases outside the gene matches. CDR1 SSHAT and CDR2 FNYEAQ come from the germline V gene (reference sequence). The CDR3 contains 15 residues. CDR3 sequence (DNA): TGTGCCAGCAGCCAAATAGCGGGGGAACAAGAGACCCAGTACTTC. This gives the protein CASSQIAGEQETQYF.

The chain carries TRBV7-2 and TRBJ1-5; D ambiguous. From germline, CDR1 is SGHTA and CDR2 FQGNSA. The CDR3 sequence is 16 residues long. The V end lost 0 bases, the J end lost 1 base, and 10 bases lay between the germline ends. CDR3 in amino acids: CASSLALGGSNQPQHF. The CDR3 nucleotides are TGTGCCAGCAGCTTAGCGCTAGGAGGGAGCAATCAGCCCCAGCATTTT. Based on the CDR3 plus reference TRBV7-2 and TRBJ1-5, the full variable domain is GAGVSQSPSNKVTEKGKDVELRCDPISGHTALYWYRQSLGQGLEFLIYFQGNSAPDKSGLPSDRFSAERTGGSVSTLTIQRTQQEDSAVYLCASSLALGGSNQPQHFGDGTRLSIL.

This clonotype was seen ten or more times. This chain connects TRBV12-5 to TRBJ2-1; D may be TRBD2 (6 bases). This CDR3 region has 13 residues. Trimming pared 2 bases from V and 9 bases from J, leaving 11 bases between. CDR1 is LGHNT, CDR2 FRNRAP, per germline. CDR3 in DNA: TGTGCTAGTGGTTTGTGGACTACGGGTGAGCAGTTCTTC. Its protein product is CASGLWTTGEQFF.

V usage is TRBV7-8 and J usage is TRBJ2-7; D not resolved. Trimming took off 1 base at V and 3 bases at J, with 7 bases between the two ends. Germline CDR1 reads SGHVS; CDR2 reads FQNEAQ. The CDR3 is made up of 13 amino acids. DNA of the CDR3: TGTGCCAGCAGCTTAGTAGGCGGCTACGAGCAGTACTTC. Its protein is CASSLVGGYEQYF.

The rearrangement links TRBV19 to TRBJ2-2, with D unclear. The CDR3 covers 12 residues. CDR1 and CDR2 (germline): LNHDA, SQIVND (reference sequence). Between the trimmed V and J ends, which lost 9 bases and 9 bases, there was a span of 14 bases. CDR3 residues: CASSQGRRELFF. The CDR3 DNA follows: TGTGCCAGCAGTCAAGGGCGCAGGGAGCTGTTTTTT.

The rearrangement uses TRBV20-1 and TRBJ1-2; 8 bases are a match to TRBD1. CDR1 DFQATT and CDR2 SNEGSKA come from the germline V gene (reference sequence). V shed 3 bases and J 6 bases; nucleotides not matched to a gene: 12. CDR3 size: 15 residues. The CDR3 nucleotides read TGCAGTGCTAGTCCTCAGCAGGGGGCGGTCAATGGCTACACCTTC. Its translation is CSASPQQGAVNGYTF.

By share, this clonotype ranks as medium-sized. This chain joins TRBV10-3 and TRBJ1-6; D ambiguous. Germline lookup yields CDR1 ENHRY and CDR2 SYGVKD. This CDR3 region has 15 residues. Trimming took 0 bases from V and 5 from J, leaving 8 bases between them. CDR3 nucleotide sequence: TGTGCCATCAGTGAGTCGACTAGGCATAATTCACCCCTCCACTTT. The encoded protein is CAISESTRHNSPLHF.

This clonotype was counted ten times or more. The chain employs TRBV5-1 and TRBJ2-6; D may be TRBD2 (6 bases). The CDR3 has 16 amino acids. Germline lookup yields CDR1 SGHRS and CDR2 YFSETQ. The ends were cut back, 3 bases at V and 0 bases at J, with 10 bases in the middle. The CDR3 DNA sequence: TGCGCCAGCAGCTCTGACGGGAGCTCTGGGGCCAACGTCCTGACTTTC. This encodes CASSSDGSSGANVLTF.

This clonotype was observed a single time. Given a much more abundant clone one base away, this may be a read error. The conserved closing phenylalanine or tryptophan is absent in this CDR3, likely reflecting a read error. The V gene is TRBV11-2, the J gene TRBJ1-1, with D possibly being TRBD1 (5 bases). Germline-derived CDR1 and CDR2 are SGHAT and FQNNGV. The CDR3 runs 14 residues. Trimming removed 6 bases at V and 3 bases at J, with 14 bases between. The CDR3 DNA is TGTGCCAGCAGATATAGACTGGGGGACACTGAAGCTTTCCTT. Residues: CASRYRLGDTEAFL.

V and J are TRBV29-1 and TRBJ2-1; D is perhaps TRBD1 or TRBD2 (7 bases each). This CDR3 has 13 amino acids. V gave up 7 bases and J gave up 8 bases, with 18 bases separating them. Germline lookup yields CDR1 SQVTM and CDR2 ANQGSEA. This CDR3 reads CSGLQTGRDEQFF. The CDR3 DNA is TGCAGCGGACTACAGACAGGGAGGGATGAGCAGTTCTTC.

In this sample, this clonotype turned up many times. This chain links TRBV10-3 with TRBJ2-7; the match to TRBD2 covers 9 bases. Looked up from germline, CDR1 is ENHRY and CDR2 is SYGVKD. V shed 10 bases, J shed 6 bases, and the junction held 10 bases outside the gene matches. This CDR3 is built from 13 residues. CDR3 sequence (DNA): TGTGCCACCATGCTAGCGGGATTAGGCGAGCAGTACTTC. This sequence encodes CATMLAGLGEQYF.

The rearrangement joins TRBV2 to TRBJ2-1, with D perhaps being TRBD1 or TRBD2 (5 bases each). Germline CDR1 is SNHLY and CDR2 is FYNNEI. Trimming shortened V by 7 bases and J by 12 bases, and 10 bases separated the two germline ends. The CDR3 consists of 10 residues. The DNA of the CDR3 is TGTGCCAGCATGGGGGACGGGCAGTTCTTC. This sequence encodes CASMGDGQFF.

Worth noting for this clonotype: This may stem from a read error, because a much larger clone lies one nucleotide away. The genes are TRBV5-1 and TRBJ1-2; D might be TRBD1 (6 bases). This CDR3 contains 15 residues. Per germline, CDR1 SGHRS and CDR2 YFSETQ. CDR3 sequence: CARSSFRGGDYGYTF. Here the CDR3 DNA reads TGCGCCCGCAGCTCCTTCAGGGGAGGAGACTATGGCTACACCTTC.

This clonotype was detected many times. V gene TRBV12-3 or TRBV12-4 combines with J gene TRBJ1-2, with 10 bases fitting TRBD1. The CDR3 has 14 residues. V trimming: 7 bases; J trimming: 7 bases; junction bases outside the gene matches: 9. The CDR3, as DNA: TGTGCCAGCACCCCGACAGGGGGCGCCGGTGGCTACACCTTC. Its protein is CASTPTGGAGGYTF.

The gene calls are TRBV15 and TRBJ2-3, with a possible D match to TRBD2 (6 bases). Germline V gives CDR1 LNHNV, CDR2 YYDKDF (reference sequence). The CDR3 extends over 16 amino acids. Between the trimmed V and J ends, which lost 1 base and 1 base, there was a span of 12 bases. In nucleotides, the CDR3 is TGTGCCACCAGCAGAGGCCGGTCGGGGGGCACAGATACGCAGTATTTT. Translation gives CATSRGRSGGTDTQYF.